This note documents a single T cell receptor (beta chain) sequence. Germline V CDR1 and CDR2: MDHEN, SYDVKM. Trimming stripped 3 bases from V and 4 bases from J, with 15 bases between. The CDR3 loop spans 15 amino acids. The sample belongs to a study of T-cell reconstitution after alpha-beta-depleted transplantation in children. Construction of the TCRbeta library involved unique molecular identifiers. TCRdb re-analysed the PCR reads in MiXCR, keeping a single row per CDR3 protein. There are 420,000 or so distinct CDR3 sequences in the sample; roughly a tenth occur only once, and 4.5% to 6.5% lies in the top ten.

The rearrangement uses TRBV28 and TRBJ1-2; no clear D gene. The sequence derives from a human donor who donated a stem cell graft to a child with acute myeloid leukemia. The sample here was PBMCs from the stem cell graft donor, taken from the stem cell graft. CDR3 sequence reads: CASSFRSQDLYGYTF. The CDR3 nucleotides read TGTGCCAGCAGTTTTCGGTCCCAGGACCTCTATGGCTACACCTTC.